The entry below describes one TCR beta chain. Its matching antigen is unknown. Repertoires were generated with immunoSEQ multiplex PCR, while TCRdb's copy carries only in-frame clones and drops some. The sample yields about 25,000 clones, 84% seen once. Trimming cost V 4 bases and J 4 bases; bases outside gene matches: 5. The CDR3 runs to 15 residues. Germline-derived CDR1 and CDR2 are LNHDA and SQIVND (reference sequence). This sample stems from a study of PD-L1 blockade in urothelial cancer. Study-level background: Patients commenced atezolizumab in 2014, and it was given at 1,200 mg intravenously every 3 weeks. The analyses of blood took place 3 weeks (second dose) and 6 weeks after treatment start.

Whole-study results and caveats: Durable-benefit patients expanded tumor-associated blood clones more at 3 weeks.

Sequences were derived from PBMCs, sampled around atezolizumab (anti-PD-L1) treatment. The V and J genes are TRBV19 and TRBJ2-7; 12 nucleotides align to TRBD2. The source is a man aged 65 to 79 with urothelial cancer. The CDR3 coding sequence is TGTGCCAGTAGTACCCAACTAGCGGGAGGTTACGAGCAGTACTTC. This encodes CASSTQLAGGYEQYF.